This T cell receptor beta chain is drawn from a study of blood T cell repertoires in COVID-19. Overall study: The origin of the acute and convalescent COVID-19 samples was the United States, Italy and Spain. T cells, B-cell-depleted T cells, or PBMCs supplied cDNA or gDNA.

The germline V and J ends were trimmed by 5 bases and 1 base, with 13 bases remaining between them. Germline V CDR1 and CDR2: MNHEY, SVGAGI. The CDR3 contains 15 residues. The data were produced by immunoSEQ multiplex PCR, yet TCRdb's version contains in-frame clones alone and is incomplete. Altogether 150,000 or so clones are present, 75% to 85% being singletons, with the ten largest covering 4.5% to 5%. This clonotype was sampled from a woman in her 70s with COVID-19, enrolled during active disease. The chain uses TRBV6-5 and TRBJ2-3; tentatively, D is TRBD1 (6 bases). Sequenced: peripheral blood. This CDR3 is CASSPQGIGTDTQYF. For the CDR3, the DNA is TGTGCCAGCAGTCCGCAGGGGATCGGCACAGATACGCAGTATTTT.